This TCR beta chain appears in the sequencing data of a study of OX40 agonist ivuxolimab in advanced cancers. The germline V gene encodes CDR1 LNHDA and CDR2 SQIVND (reference sequence). The ends lost 5 bases at V and 1 base at J; junction bases unmatched: 5. The CDR3 length is 16 residues. This clone was observed a few times. The antigen is not known. Broader study findings: Both CD4+ and CD8+ T cell populations in blood had undergone clonal expansion by week 6 at 0.1 to 3.0 mg/kg.

Repertoires were generated with immunoSEQ multiplex PCR, while TCRdb's copy carries only in-frame clones and drops some. The repertoire holds over 55,000 clones, with 70% to 90% as singletons. The source material was CD4+ or CD8+ T cells sorted from blood, sampled in a trial of the OX40 agonist ivuxolimab. The chain employs TRBV19 and TRBJ2-4, with 10 bases matching TRBD1. The TCR originated in an adult with an advanced solid tumor such as melanoma, head and neck, liver or kidney cancer. The CDR3 DNA is TGTGCCAGTAGTCCTCGACAGGGGGCGGCCAAAAACATTCAGTACTTC. This translates into CASSPRQGAAKNIQYF.